These 15 T cell receptor beta chains came from one sample sequenced in a study of T cells after yellow fever vaccination. Each CDR3 protein gets one entry after TCRdb re-called the 5' RACE reads with MiXCR. The data hold around 25,000 distinct CDR3 sequences, with 3.4% observed a single time. The sample consisted of PBMCs, either bulk or a sorted T-cell subset (CD4+, CD8+, memory, or dextramer-sorted; not recorded which), taken around 45 days after the first yellow fever vaccination. The receptors derive from a man aged 18 to 29 who received the YFV17D yellow fever vaccine.

This clonotype was observed at least ten times. The V and J genes are TRBV7-6 and TRBJ1-2; no clear D. V gave up 5 bases and J gave up 5 bases, with 12 bases separating them. The CDR3 covers 13 residues. Germline V gene data show CDR1 as SGHVS and CDR2 as FNYEAQ. The CDR3 here is CASSPGGGYGYTF. The CDR3 bases are TGTGCCAGCAGCCCAGGCGGAGGGTATGGCTACACCTTC.

This clonotype appeared many times. The CDR3 loop is CASSQDTINYGYTF. The CDR3, as DNA: TGCGCCAGCAGCCAAGATACGATTAACTATGGCTACACCTTC. J is TRBJ1-2 and V is TRBV4-3; no firm D call. The CDR3 sequence is 14 residues long. Between the trimmed V and J ends, which lost 0 bases and 1 base, there was a span of 6 bases. Germline V lookup: CDR1 LGHNA, CDR2 YSLEER.

The chain links TRBV7-2 to TRBJ2-3; D may correspond to TRBD1 or TRBD2 (5 bases each). The CDR3 is made up of 15 amino acids. V was clipped by 1 base and J by 3 bases, with 11 bases between them. Germline values: CDR1 SGHTA, CDR2 FQGNSA. The CDR3 region has the DNA TGTGCCAGCAGCTTAGACGGGAAGGGGACAGATACGCAGTATTTT. Encoded protein: CASSLDGKGTDTQYF. Combining the CDR3 with reference TRBV7-2 and TRBJ2-3 gives the whole variable domain GAGVSQSPSNKVTEKGKDVELRCDPISGHTALYWYRQSLGQGLEFLIYFQGNSAPDKSGLPSDRFSAERTGGSVSTLTIQRTQQEDSAVYLCASSLDGKGTDTQYFGPGTRLTVL.

This clonotype was detected many times. The chain links TRBV11-2 to TRBJ2-3, with D possibly called TRBD1 or TRBD2 (6 bases each). V lost 0 bases and J lost 4, with 8 bases in between. CDR1 is SGHAT and CDR2 is FQNNGV in the germline V gene. CDR3 size: 14 residues. The CDR3 region has the DNA TGTGCCAGCAGCTTAGATAGGGGGGCAGATACGCAGTATTTT. Translating gives CASSLDRGADTQYF. The entire variable domain, with the rest obtained from reference TRBV11-2 and TRBJ2-3, is as follows: EAGVAQSPRYKIIEKRQSVAFWCNPISGHATLYWYQQILGQGPKLLIQFQNNGVVDDSQLPKDRFSAERLKGVDSTLKIQPAKLEDSAVYLCASSLDRGADTQYFGPGTRLTVL.

This clonotype occurred many times. This chain joins TRBV12-3 or TRBV12-4 and TRBJ1-2, with D unresolved. The V end lost 1 base, the J end lost 6 bases, and 6 bases lay between the germline ends. The CDR3 is 12 residues long. The CDR3 DNA reads as TGTGCCAGCAGTTTAGAGGGCCATGGCTACACCTTC. This sequence encodes CASSLEGHGYTF.

At least ten counts were recorded for this clonotype. The V gene is TRBV10-1, the J gene TRBJ1-1, with D maybe TRBD1 (6 bases). This CDR3 is 13 amino acids long. The V end was cut by 6 bases, the J end by 4 bases, with 12 bases between. Germline CDR1 WNHNN, CDR2 SYGVQD (reference sequence). The CDR3 is CASSWGGGTEAFF. For the CDR3, the DNA is TGCGCCAGCAGCTGGGGAGGGGGCACTGAAGCTTTCTTT.

This clonotype showed up many times. The chain links TRBV15 to TRBJ2-7; D gene ambiguous. From germline, CDR1 is LNHNV and CDR2 YYDKDF (reference sequence). CDR3 size: 13 residues. V shed 6 bases and J shed 5 bases, with 14 bases lying between them. CDR3 in amino acids: CATSLGFIDEQYF. Here the CDR3 DNA reads TGTGCCACCAGTTTAGGGTTTATCGACGAGCAGTACTTC.

By frequency in the sample, this clonotype is medium-sized (0.01 to 0.1%). V and J are TRBV12-3 or TRBV12-4 and TRBJ2-5, with unresolved D. Between the trimmed V and J ends, which lost 3 bases and 1 base, there was a span of 6 bases. The CDR3 loop spans 13 amino acids. The CDR3 sequence is CASSLYSQETQYF. The DNA of the CDR3 is TGTGCCAGCAGTTTGTACAGCCAAGAGACCCAGTACTTC.

This clonotype was detected ten times or more. The chain carries TRBV5-4 and TRBJ2-5; no reliable D call. This CDR3 has 15 residues. Germline V gene sequence: CDR1 SGHNT, CDR2 YYREEE (reference sequence). V was shortened by 2 bases and J by 0 bases, with 11 bases between the two germline ends. CDR3 DNA: TGTGCCAGCAGCTTACGGTTGCATCACCAAGAGACCCAGTACTTC. It encodes CASSLRLHHQETQYF.

This clonotype was seen many times. J is TRBJ2-2 and V is TRBV28; 7 nucleotides line up with TRBD1. With 6 bases clipped from V and 3 bases from J, the junction kept 4 bases outside the gene matches. The CDR3 covers 14 residues. Germline CDR1 reads MDHEN; CDR2 reads SYDVKM. CDR3 sequence reads: CASSPGQYTGELFF. The CDR3 DNA follows: TGTGCCAGCAGCCCGGGACAGTACACCGGGGAGCTGTTTTTT.

This clonotype was counted many times. V gene TRBV7-3 combines with J gene TRBJ2-5; tentative D call: TRBD2 (5 bases). Germline CDR1 and CDR2: SGHTA and FQGTGA. Trimming left V 5 bases short and J 4 bases short, with 20 bases between. The CDR3 extends over 16 amino acids. The CDR3 loop reads CASSLRPPGLGETQYF. The CDR3 DNA reads as TGTGCCAGCAGCCTACGACCCCCAGGACTGGGAGAGACCCAGTACTTC.

The V call is TRBV15, the J call TRBJ2-2; D is possibly TRBD1 (6 bases). V shed 0 bases and J shed 13 bases, with 15 bases lying between them. The germline CDR1 and CDR2 sequences are LNHNV and YYDKDF (reference sequence). The CDR3 has 14 residues. The CDR3: CATSRDRGHGWLFF. In DNA, the CDR3 is TGTGCCACCAGCAGAGATCGGGGACATGGATGGCTGTTTTTT.

This clonotype has ten or more counts. The gene calls are TRBV3-1 and TRBJ2-5; 8 bases line up with TRBD2. The junction had 3 bases not matched to a gene; V was cut back by 4 bases and J by 5 bases. Germline CDR1 is LGHDT and CDR2 is YNNKEL (reference sequence). The CDR3 loop spans 13 amino acids. The CDR3 DNA is TGTGCCAGCAGCCTTCGACTAGCGGAGACCCAGTACTTC. As protein: CASSLRLAETQYF.

This clonotype was recorded at least ten times. The rearrangement links TRBV5-4 to TRBJ2-1; 7 bases agree with TRBD2. V was clipped by 5 bases and J by 1 base; unmatched bases: 9. This CDR3 comprises 16 residues. Per germline, CDR1 SGHNT and CDR2 YYREEE (reference sequence). The CDR3 nucleotides read TGTGCCAGCAGTCCAACGGGCGGGGGTTCCTACAATGAGCAGTTCTTC. It specifies CASSPTGGGSYNEQFF.

Many counts were recorded for this clonotype. This chain links TRBV3-1 with TRBJ2-1; D call uncertain. V was pared by 1 base and J by 6 bases, with 7 bases between. Germline V gives CDR1 LGHDT, CDR2 YNNKEL (reference sequence). The CDR3 is made up of 13 amino acids. CDR3 DNA sequence: TGTGCCAGCAGCCAAGTGACCGTCAATGAGCAGTTCTTC. Protein sequence: CASSQVTVNEQFF.